This T cell receptor (beta chain) derives from a study of CD8+CD57+ T cells in acquired aplastic anemia. Germline assignment: CDR1 LNHDA and CDR2 SQIVND (reference sequence). Deletions cut 3 bases from V and 5 bases from J, with 11 bases between. CDR3 length: 14 amino acids. This clonotype was seen just once. CDR3 and TCR beta VDJ profiling relied on a genomic DNA template. TCRdb ran MiXCR on the reads and lists one entry per CDR3 protein. The sample carries more than 40,000 distinct CDR3 sequences, around 73% recorded once. The sequenced material came from sorted CD4+, CD8+, or CD8+CD57+ T cells (not recorded which) from PBMCs. The sequence derives from a human donor in good health, serving as a control. The rearrangement joins TRBV19 to TRBJ2-4; TRBD2 is a possible D gene (6 bases). The CDR3 bases are TGTGCCAGTAGTATGCGGGGTCAACAAAACATTCAGTACTTC. Translated: CASSMRGQQNIQYF.